The present T cell receptor (beta chain) was sequenced within a study of T cells in Graves' hyperthyroidism and ophthalmopathy (dated by TCRdb to between 2019 and 2020). Study-wide context: Peripheral blood was collected at initial diagnosis, before any treatment. The 95 to 100 discovery patients were divided at random into training and test sets in a 7:3 ratio. Once sampling was done, hyperthyroidism patients were given methimazole at a starting dose of 30 mg daily, whereas ophthalmopathy patients were given high-dose intravenous methylprednisolone. In about 6 Graves' hyperthyroidism patients, the study also compared T-cell repertoires from thyroid tissue with T-cell repertoires from blood. TCR V-J signatures able to tell the groups apart were searched for in a discovery cohort of 90 to 100 patients, of whom 43 had Graves' ophthalmopathy and about 60 had stable Graves' hyperthyroidism. TCR Vbeta CDR3 sequencing of some 140 peripheral blood samples (43 ophthalmopathy, approximately 80 hyperthyroidism and roughly 17 progressor patients) is reported in the paper. Prospective prediction of ophthalmopathy was tested in an independent validation cohort consisting of about 19 hyperthyroidism patients and approximately 16 patients who later progressed to ophthalmopathy. What the research found in general, with its limitations: Most expanded thyroid clonotypes (frequency above 0.001) were also found in blood, which suggests that blood repertoires may mirror thyroid immune responses. In cross-validation, a model built on a 13 V-J signature told ophthalmopathy apart from stable hyperthyroidism with less than 90% sensitivity and 81% to 82% specificity, and in testing the same model reached 80%/75%. Sample size was not statistically predetermined, and blinding of investigators to group allocation was not performed. In validation, progression to ophthalmopathy was predicted by the model with nearly 71% sensitivity and 72% to 80% specificity, a median of approximately 6.5 months before onset.

A patient counted as having stable Graves' hyperthyroidism if no progression to ophthalmopathy occurred over 18 months of follow-up. The hyperthyroidism patients were between 18 and 65 years old and newly diagnosed, with a disease duration of less than 2 months. Patients with uncontrolled infections, other autoimmune diseases, pregnancy or lactation were excluded. Diagnoses were established on the basis of clinical symptoms, serum thyroxine and TRAb, thyroid ultrasound, and orbital computed tomography. PBMCs were separated from roughly 10 ml of fresh peripheral blood using Ficoll-Paque density gradient centrifugation. Trizol reagent was used to extract total RNA, and RNA quality was then checked on an Agilent 2100 Bioanalyzer. The CDR3 starts with the cysteine, ends with the phenylalanine, and has 18 residues. Here the CDR3 DNA is all that survives: 54 bases in frame from base 1. Germline trimming amounts to 5 bases on V and 4 bases on J, with 18 as the count of junction bases outside the gene matches. For CDR1 and CDR2, the germline V gene lists SGHTA and FQGNSA.

Amplification of TCR beta CDR3 regions was carried out from RNA transcripts. For the first round of RT-PCR on the TCR CDR3, the HTBI primer set was used together with the Qiagen OneStep RT-PCR kit. Libraries were constructed in a second round of multiplex PCR, after which size selection and purification were performed. The libraries were sequenced on an Illumina HiSeq2000 using paired-end 100 bp reads. The published analysis was carried out like this. SOAPnuke was used to process the raw data, throwing out any read that contained adapters or uncalled bases, had a mean Phred below 15, or lacked an exact constant-primer or identifier match. High-quality paired reads were merged using COPE v1.2.5, and each unique nucleotide sequence was defined as a clonotype. MiTCR v1.1 was used to align clonotypes to the IMGT TRBV, TRBD and TRBJ reference segments. The analysis was restricted to V-J combinations with a frequency above 0.0001, which together covered 99.2% of the repertoires. A TCS score was defined as the ratio between F50 (clonal expansion) and ExV (chaos), using BLOSUM62-based TCRdist between CDR3 peptides within each V-J. Welch's t-statistics and random forest reduced roughly 530 V-J features to 10 to 15, which were used in a naive Bayes classifier (R e1071). The raw public reads went through TCRdb reprocessing: fastp at Q25, MiXCR clone calling, in-frame beta chains kept. For every CDR3 protein sequence, its rows merge into one entry that carries the most common genes and DNA. TCRdb, not the original authors, processed these V and J calls. The sample table shows hundreds of thousands of distinct CDR3 sequences, and around 16% are seen once. The top ten clonotypes cover less than 4.5% of the sample.

There are many counts of this clonotype. The target of this receptor is not known. Qualities for individual bases were not recorded, and no much larger clone is one base off. Specimen: blood. This TCR came from a woman aged 25 to 39 with Graves' hyperthyroidism. The V and J genes are TRBV7-2 and TRBJ2-3; 7 central bases correspond to TRBD1. The nucleotides are TGTGCCAGCAGCCCAGGGGGTACTATAGGGCGAGGAGCAGATACGCAGTATTTT. Its translation is CASSPGGTIGRGADTQYF.